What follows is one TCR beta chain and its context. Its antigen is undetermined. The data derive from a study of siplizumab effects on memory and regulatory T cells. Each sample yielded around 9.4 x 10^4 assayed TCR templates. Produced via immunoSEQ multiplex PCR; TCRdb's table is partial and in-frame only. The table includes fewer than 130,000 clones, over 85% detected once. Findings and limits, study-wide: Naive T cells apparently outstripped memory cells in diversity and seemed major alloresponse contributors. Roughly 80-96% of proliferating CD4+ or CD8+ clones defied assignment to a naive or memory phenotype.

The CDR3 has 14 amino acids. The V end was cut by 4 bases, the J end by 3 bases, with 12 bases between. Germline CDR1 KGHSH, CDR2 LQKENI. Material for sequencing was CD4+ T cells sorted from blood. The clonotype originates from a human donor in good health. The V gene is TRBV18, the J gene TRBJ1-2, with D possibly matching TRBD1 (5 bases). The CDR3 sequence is CASSRPAGHYGYTF. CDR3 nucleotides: TGTGCCAGCTCACGACCCGCAGGGCACTATGGCTACACCTTC.